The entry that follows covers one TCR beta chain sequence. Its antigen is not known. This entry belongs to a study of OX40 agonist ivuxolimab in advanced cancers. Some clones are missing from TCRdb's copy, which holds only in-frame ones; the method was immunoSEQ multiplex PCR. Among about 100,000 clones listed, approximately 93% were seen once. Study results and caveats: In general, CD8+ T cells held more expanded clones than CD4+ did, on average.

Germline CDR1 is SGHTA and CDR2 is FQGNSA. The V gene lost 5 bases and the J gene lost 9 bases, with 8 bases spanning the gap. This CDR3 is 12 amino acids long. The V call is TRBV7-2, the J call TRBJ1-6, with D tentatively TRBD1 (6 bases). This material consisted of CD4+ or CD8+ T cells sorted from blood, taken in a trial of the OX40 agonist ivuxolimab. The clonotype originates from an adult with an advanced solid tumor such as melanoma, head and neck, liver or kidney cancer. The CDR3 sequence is CASSTRGSPLHF. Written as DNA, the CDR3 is TGTGCCAGCAGCACCAGGGGTTCACCCCTCCACTTT.